Following are 27 T cell receptor beta chains from one sample sequenced in a study of OX40 agonist ivuxolimab in advanced cancers. Sequencing used immunoSEQ multiplex PCR; TCRdb keeps in-frame clones, though not all of them. The table records roughly 75,000 clones, about 88% of them present only once. Sequencing was performed on CD4+ or CD8+ T cells sorted from blood, taken in a trial of the OX40 agonist ivuxolimab. The receptors here all came from an adult with an advanced solid tumor such as melanoma, head and neck, liver or kidney cancer.

The chain combines TRBV28 with TRBJ2-7, with D possibly matching TRBD2 (6 bases). With 2 bases removed from V and 0 bases from J, the gap between germline ends came to 14 bases. The germline V gene has CDR1 MDHEN and CDR2 SYDVKM. This CDR3 is built from 16 residues. This CDR3 is CASSLPQGLPSYEQYF. The DNA of the CDR3 is TGTGCCAGCAGTTTACCTCAGGGACTCCCCTCCTACGAGCAGTACTTC.

The rearrangement uses TRBV21-1 and TRBJ2-2; TRBD1 is taken as the D call from the table, unchecked against the DNA. TRBV21-1 is a documented pseudogene. CDR3 length: 19 amino acids. The CDR3 is CASSKSPGQGYSRAGELFF. In nucleotides, the CDR3 is TGTGCCAGCAGCAAATCTCCCGGACAGGGATATTCTCGTGCCGGGGAGCTGTTTTTT.

This clone appeared once. V and J are TRBV19 and TRBJ2-7; the match to TRBD1 covers 8 bases. The CDR3 is made up of 15 amino acids. Per the germline V gene, CDR1 is LNHDA and CDR2 is SQIVND (reference sequence). The V and J ends lost 5 bases and 4 bases, in that order; junction bases with no gene match: 10. The CDR3 loop is CASSLTGVLFYEQYF. The CDR3 nucleotides read TGTGCCAGTAGTTTGACAGGGGTATTGTTTTACGAGCAGTACTTC.

The chain combines TRBV4-1 with TRBJ2-7, with 10 bases aligning to TRBD2. Trimming at V came to 1 base and at J to 2 bases, leaving 2 bases not matched to a gene. The CDR3 is 15 amino acids. The germline CDR1 and CDR2 sequences are MGHRA and YSYEKL. CDR3 nucleotides: TGCGCCAGCAGCCAAGTTGGACTAGCGGCCTACGAGCAGTACTTC. Amino acids: CASSQVGLAAYEQYF.

The chain uses TRBV18 and TRBJ2-7; D not certain. Trimming pared 2 bases from V and 3 bases from J, leaving 11 bases between. The CDR3 runs 14 residues. Germline CDR1 is KGHSH and CDR2 is LQKENI. In DNA, the CDR3 is TGTGCCAGCTCACCATCCGGGTTTTACTACGAGCAGTACTTC. This codes for CASSPSGFYYEQYF.

The CDR3 protein is CASSARRGNTAGGELFF. The CDR3 nucleotides read TGTGCCAGCAGCGCTCGTAGGGGCAACACCGCCGGCGGGGAGCTGTTTTTT. The V call is TRBV9, the J call TRBJ2-2; D is possibly TRBD1 (5 bases). CDR3 length: 17 residues. V lost 3 bases, J lost 7 bases, and 22 bases lay in between. CDR1 and CDR2 from the germline V gene are SGDLS and YYNGEE.

The chain recombines TRBV5-4 with TRBJ1-3; D remains unclear. Per the germline V gene, CDR1 is SGHNT and CDR2 is YYREEE (reference sequence). The CDR3 length is 15 residues. V lost 2 bases and J lost 0, with 9 bases in between. CDR3 DNA sequence: TGTGCCAGCAGCTTCGACGTAAACTCTGGAAACACCATATATTTT. It yields the protein CASSFDVNSGNTIYF.

This rearrangement joins TRBV11-2 to TRBJ2-1; D uncertain. In germline, CDR1 is SGHAT, CDR2 FQNNGV. Between the trimmed V and J ends, which lost 0 bases and 0 bases, there was a span of 9 bases. The CDR3 has 16 residues. CDR3 DNA: TGTGCCAGCAGCTTAGACCCACCCAGCTCCTACAATGAGCAGTTCTTC. As protein: CASSLDPPSSYNEQFF.

This clone was seen just once. The chain links TRBV15 to TRBJ2-2; D ambiguous. Per the germline V gene, CDR1 is LNHNV and CDR2 is YYDKDF (reference sequence). The CDR3 extends over 16 amino acids. Trimming stripped 5 bases from V and 1 base from J, with 14 bases between. Here the CDR3 reads CATSSIGQWNTGELFF. CDR3 bases: TGTGCCACCAGCTCGATTGGGCAGTGGAACACCGGGGAGCTGTTTTTT.

This clone has only one observation. The CDR3 here is CASSQGFRSPGTSYTF. DNA for the CDR3: TGCGCCAGCAGCCAAGGTTTCCGGTCGCCAGGGACGAGCTACACCTTC. The chain links TRBV4-3 to TRBJ1-2, with a possible D match to TRBD1 (5 bases). The CDR3 runs to 16 residues. V was trimmed by 1 base and J by 9 bases, leaving 21 bases between them. Germline loops: CDR1 LGHNA, CDR2 YSLEER.

This rearrangement joins TRBV10-3 to TRBJ1-4; no clear D. Trimming removed 3 bases at V and 5 bases at J, with 7 bases between. Germline lookup yields CDR1 ENHRY and CDR2 SYGVKD. This CDR3 contains 13 residues. In DNA form, the CDR3 reads TGTGCCATCAGTGACAACTCAAATGAAAAACTGTTTTTT. Amino acids: CAISDNSNEKLFF.

The CDR3 DNA reads as TGTGCCAGCAGGCCGACAGGGATGGAAGAGACCCAGTACTTC. Amino acid sequence: CASRPTGMEETQYF. The chain employs TRBV6-1 and TRBJ2-5, with TRBD1 identical over 7 bases. The germline V gene encodes CDR1 MNHNS and CDR2 SASEGT. V was pared by 6 bases and J by 3 bases, with 7 bases of the junction left unmatched. The CDR3 totals 14 residues.

The chain couples TRBV10-3 to TRBJ2-5; 10 positions match TRBD2. V lost 10 bases to trimming and J lost 5 bases; unmatched junction nucleotides: 13. Germline CDR1 reads ENHRY; CDR2 reads SYGVKD. This CDR3 has 15 amino acids. Here the CDR3 reads CATEHSGGPEETQYF. The CDR3 DNA sequence: TGTGCCACCGAACATAGCGGGGGGCCTGAGGAGACCCAGTACTTC.

This chain links TRBV7-8 with TRBJ1-5; possible D gene TRBD1, 5 bases. Trimming left V 7 bases short and J 0 bases short, with 10 bases between. This CDR3 is 14 amino acids long. The germline CDR1 and CDR2 sequences are SGHVS and FQNEAQ. The CDR3 region is CASTRGDSNQPQHF. For the CDR3, the DNA is TGTGCCAGCACCCGGGGGGATAGCAATCAGCCCCAGCATTTT.

This clone was seen a single time. This rearrangement joins TRBV14 to TRBJ1-2, with a weak D call TRBD1 (5 bases). This CDR3 is 15 amino acids long. V lost 3 bases, J lost 4 bases, and 15 bases lay in between. Germline CDR1 SGHDN, CDR2 FVKESK. The CDR3 nucleotides are TGTGCCAGCAGCCAGCCTGGGCAGGGCCCCTATGGCTACACCTTC. It codes for CASSQPGQGPYGYTF.

The CDR3 sequence: CASSAGLGLYEQYF. Written as DNA, the CDR3 is TGTGCCAGCAGCGCGGGACTAGGCCTCTACGAGCAGTACTTC. The chain uses TRBV7-2 and TRBJ2-7; 8 nucleotides agree with TRBD2. V was clipped by 5 bases and J by 3 bases; unmatched bases: 6. Germline V lookup: CDR1 SGHTA, CDR2 FQGNSA. This CDR3 has 14 residues. Full variable domain (missing parts from reference TRBV7-2 and TRBJ2-7): GAGVSQSPSNKVTEKGKDVELRCDPISGHTALYWYRQSLGQGLEFLIYFQGNSAPDKSGLPSDRFSAERTGGSVSTLTIQRTQQEDSAVYLCASSAGLGLYEQYFGPGTRLTVT.

The chain uses TRBV5-1 and TRBJ2-5; TRBD1 matches at 11 bases. V lost 7 bases, J lost 5 bases, and 10 bases stayed unmatched. From germline, CDR1 is SGHRS and CDR2 YFSETQ. The CDR3 is made up of 15 amino acids. As DNA, the CDR3 is TGCGCCAGCTCCGGCCAGGGACAGGGGGTTGAGACCCAGTACTTC. Translated: CASSGQGQGVETQYF.

This sequence joins TRBV28 and TRBJ2-5, with a weak D call TRBD1 (5 bases). This CDR3 spans 13 amino acids. V shed 2 bases and J shed 7 bases, with 11 bases lying between them. Germline CDR1 is MDHEN and CDR2 is SYDVKM. The CDR3 nucleotides read TGTGCCAGCAGTTTACCAGGGATGGGGACCCAGTACTTC. Translation gives CASSLPGMGTQYF.

The CDR3 spells CASKGAGEKLFF. The CDR3 coding sequence is TGTGCCAGCAAGGGGGCGGGAGAAAAACTGTTTTTT. The chain couples TRBV28 to TRBJ1-4; TRBD1 matches 7 bases. The CDR3 runs to 12 residues. CDR1 is MDHEN and CDR2 is SYDVKM in the germline V gene. J was trimmed by 8 bases and V by 7 bases; bases with no gene match: 4.

The rearrangement links TRBV7-2 to TRBJ2-7, with TRBD1 identical over 11 bases. V lost 5 bases and J lost 4; bases outside the gene matches: 7. The CDR3 consists of 15 residues. Germline CDR1 SGHTA, CDR2 FQGNSA. The CDR3 loop reads CASSGGQGATYEQYF. The CDR3, as DNA: TGTGCCAGCAGCGGTGGACAGGGGGCTACATACGAGCAGTACTTC.

The V and J genes are TRBV6-6 and TRBJ2-1; D call uncertain. Germline CDR1 reads MNHNY; CDR2 reads SVGAGI (reference sequence). The length of the CDR3 is 13 residues. Trimming took off 5 bases at V and 4 bases at J, with 9 bases between the two ends. CDR3 in amino acids: CASSLDFYNEQFF. The CDR3 DNA sequence: TGTGCCAGCAGTCTAGACTTTTACAATGAGCAGTTCTTC.

The gene calls are TRBV28 and TRBJ1-2; D unresolved. V was cut by 5 bases and J by 5 bases, with 21 bases left in between. The CDR3 contains 16 residues. CDR1 is MDHEN and CDR2 is SYDVKM in the germline V gene. CDR3 DNA sequence: TGTGCCAGCAGTCTCCATGGGCTAGGTCTCTTTTATGGCTACACCTTC. Protein sequence: CASSLHGLGLFYGYTF.

The chain employs TRBV7-9 and TRBJ2-5; D gene uncertain. This CDR3 has 12 amino acids. V gave up 5 bases and J gave up 7 bases, with 11 bases separating them. Germline V CDR1 and CDR2: SEHNR, FQNEAQ (reference sequence). CDR3 in amino acids: CASSPGSGTQYF. In DNA, the CDR3 is TGTGCCAGCAGCCCTGGTTCGGGGACCCAGTACTTC.

The chain is built from TRBV14 and TRBJ2-5; possibly TRBD1 for D (5 bases). The CDR3 consists of 14 residues. Germline assignment: CDR1 SGHDN and CDR2 FVKESK. V was cut by 4 bases and J by 2 bases, with 11 bases left in between. CDR3 residues: CASSLWTQQETQYF. DNA for the CDR3: TGTGCCAGCAGCCTCTGGACACAACAAGAGACCCAGTACTTC.

This rearrangement joins TRBV7-2 to TRBJ2-4, with 8 bases lining up with TRBD1. Germline V gene sequence: CDR1 SGHTA, CDR2 FQGNSA. Trimming removed 5 bases from V and 6 bases from J; junction bases left unmatched: 3. The CDR3 covers 13 residues. The DNA of the CDR3 is TGTGCCAGCAGCACTACAGGGGGAAACATTCAGTACTTC. Translation: CASSTTGGNIQYF.

This chain connects TRBV4-3 to TRBJ1-5; 8 positions match TRBD1. CDR1 is LGHNA and CDR2 is YSLEER in the germline V gene. The CDR3 covers 13 residues. V shed 0 bases and J 10 bases; nucleotides not matched to a gene: 2. This chain's CDR3 is CASSQDRGQPQHF. The CDR3 DNA is TGCGCCAGCAGCCAAGACAGGGGGCAACCCCAGCATTTT.

The chain recombines TRBV19 with TRBJ1-3; tentative D call: TRBD1 (6 bases). V gave up 4 bases and J gave up 1 base, with 11 bases separating them. From germline, CDR1 is LNHDA and CDR2 SQIVND (reference sequence). The CDR3 runs 15 residues. CDR3 loop: CASSTTGSSGNTIYF. The CDR3 DNA sequence: TGTGCCAGTAGTACTACAGGGTCTTCTGGAAACACCATATATTTT.